This T cell receptor beta chain appears in the sequencing data of a study of Ad26.COV2.S vaccination and SARS-CoV-2 variants. The CDR3 runs to 13 residues. The J segment lost 5 bases and the V segment lost 5 bases, leaving 6 bases of the junction unmatched. Germline loops: CDR1 LNHDA, CDR2 SQIVND (reference sequence). As for treatment: roughly 18 received Ad26.COV2.S at low or high dose, single or two shots; roughly 5 received placebo; per-sample allocation not given. Samples came from day 63 after the first vaccine or placebo injection. TCRdb keeps only in-frame clones here, not all; method: immunoSEQ multiplex PCR. The sample has hundreds of thousands of clones; roughly 90% are singletons.

The TCR was taken from a person aged 18-60 years who received the Ad26.COV2.S COVID-19 vaccine or a placebo. The specimen comprised peripheral blood, sampled in a trial of Ad26.COV2.S vaccine versus placebo. The chain joins TRBV19 to TRBJ2-7, with 7 bases fitting TRBD1. The CDR3 bases are TGTGCCAGTAGTCCGGCGGACAGGAACGAGCAGTACTTC. Amino acid sequence: CASSPADRNEQYF.